These 24 T cell receptor beta chains were all obtained from the same sample, sequenced in a study of blood T cell repertoires in COVID-19. The table came from immunoSEQ multiplex PCR; TCRdb's copy has only in-frame clones and leaves some out. The table lists 150,000 or so clones, about four fifths of them singletons. Material for sequencing was PBMCs or T cells enriched from blood (not recorded which). The receptors stem from a woman aged 50 to 60 in a cohort exposed to, infected with or recovered from COVID-19 (not recorded which).

The rearrangement uses TRBV5-4 and TRBJ2-5, with TRBD1 matching over 10 bases. Germline values: CDR1 SGHNT, CDR2 YYREEE (reference sequence). The ends lost 0 bases at V and 7 bases at J; junction bases unmatched: 6. The CDR3 length is 15 residues. CDR3 DNA sequence: TGTGCCAGCAGCTTGGGACAGGGGGCGGGTGGGACCCAGTACTTC. The encoded protein is CASSLGQGAGGTQYF. Filled out from reference TRBV5-4 and TRBJ2-5, the complete variable domain reads ETGVTQSPTHLIKTRGQQVTLRCSSQSGHNTVSWYQQALGQGPQFIFQYYREEENGRGNFPPRFSGLQFPNYSSELNVNALELDDSALYLCASSLGQGAGGTQYFGPGTRLLVL.

The chain employs TRBV19 and TRBJ2-3, with TRBD1 as a possible D gene (5 bases). V was clipped by 3 bases and J by 2 bases, with 9 bases between them. This CDR3 comprises 14 residues. The germline CDR1 and CDR2 sequences are LNHDA and SQIVND (reference sequence). The CDR3 loop reads CASSMGRATDTQYF. As DNA, the CDR3 is TGTGCCAGTAGTATGGGCAGGGCCACAGATACGCAGTATTTT.

The rearrangement uses TRBV5-8 and TRBJ1-1; weak D call: TRBD1 (6 bases). The CDR3 spans 14 residues. Germline-derived CDR1 and CDR2 are SGHTS and YDEGEE. The V end was cut by 1 base, the J end by 2 bases, with 9 bases between. The CDR3 here is CASSLTGHNTEAFF. DNA for the CDR3: TGTGCCAGCAGCTTGACAGGGCACAACACTGAAGCTTTCTTT.

This chain uses TRBV7-9 with TRBJ2-3; 13 bases are a match to TRBD2. Per germline, CDR1 SEHNR and CDR2 FQNEAQ (reference sequence). V was clipped by 4 bases and J by 2 bases; unmatched bases: 9. This CDR3 has 18 amino acids. CDR3 protein: CASSSYGLAGDNTDTQYF. In DNA form, the CDR3 reads TGTGCCAGCAGCTCCTACGGACTAGCGGGGGACAACACAGATACGCAGTATTTT.

The chain links TRBV3-1 (or the pseudogene TRBV3-2) to TRBJ2-2; maybe TRBD2 (7 bases). Per germline, CDR1 LGHDT and CDR2 YNNKEL (reference sequence). Deletions cut 4 bases from V and 8 bases from J, with 11 bases between. There are 13 residues in the CDR3. The DNA for the CDR3 is TGTGCCAGCAGCCGCGCGGGGGCGGGGGAGCTGTTTTTT. It codes for CASSRAGAGELFF.

V usage is TRBV19 and J usage is TRBJ1-2; TRBD1 matches 10 bases. V was clipped by 5 bases and J by 1 base; unmatched bases: 10. Germline-derived CDR1 and CDR2 are LNHDA and SQIVND (reference sequence). The CDR3 spans 17 residues. This chain's CDR3 is CASSGGDRGRLNYGYTF. The CDR3 DNA reads as TGTGCCAGTAGTGGTGGGGACAGGGGACGGCTTAACTATGGCTACACCTTC.

This chain links TRBV9 with TRBJ2-1; the match to TRBD1 covers 7 bases. V lost 3 bases, J lost 3 bases, and 6 bases stayed unmatched. Germline V gene data show CDR1 as SGDLS and CDR2 as YYNGEE. This CDR3 comprises 15 residues. The CDR3 DNA reads as TGTGCCAGCAGCGCCGGACAGGAGCACTACAATGAGCAGTTCTTC. This encodes CASSAGQEHYNEQFF.

The rearrangement uses TRBV6-6 and TRBJ2-4; 7 positions match TRBD1. The CDR3 totals 15 residues. Germline CDR1 reads MNHNY; CDR2 reads SVGAGI (reference sequence). With 0 bases clipped from V and 4 bases from J, the junction kept 3 bases outside the gene matches. The CDR3 protein is CASSYSSGQKNIQYF. In DNA form, the CDR3 reads TGTGCCAGCAGTTACTCGTCGGGACAGAAAAACATTCAGTACTTC.

The chain uses TRBV19 and TRBJ1-2; 12 nucleotides agree with TRBD1. J gave up 4 bases and V 4 bases, and 10 bases lay outside the gene matches. This CDR3 is 17 amino acids long. Germline values: CDR1 LNHDA, CDR2 SQIVND (reference sequence). CDR3 in DNA: TGTGCCAGTAGTAAGGGGACAGGGGGCGCGTCCGTCTATGGCTACACCTTC. This translates into CASSKGTGGASVYGYTF.

This clone was recorded once. V is TRBV14 and J is TRBJ2-1; 10 bases are a match to TRBD2. This CDR3 has 12 residues. Germline V lookup: CDR1 SGHDN, CDR2 FVKESK. Unmatched junction bases numbered 1, after V lost 5 bases and J lost 9 bases. The CDR3 DNA is TGTGCCAGCAGCAAGCGGGAGGGTGAGCAGTTCTTC. It is translated as CASSKREGEQFF.

The chain employs TRBV7-9 and TRBJ2-6; D possibly corresponds to TRBD1 (6 bases). The CDR3 totals 17 residues. Trimming shortened V by 4 bases and J by 0 bases, and 13 bases separated the two germline ends. Looked up from germline, CDR1 is SEHNR and CDR2 is FQNEAQ (reference sequence). CDR3 bases: TGTGCCAGCAGCTCTATGACAGGAAGCTCTGGGGCCAACGTCCTGACTTTC. It translates to CASSSMTGSSGANVLTF.

V is TRBV27 and J is TRBJ2-7, with D perhaps TRBD2 (6 bases). Germline loops: CDR1 MNHEY, CDR2 SMNVEV (reference sequence). The CDR3 is 14 residues long. Trimming stripped 7 bases from V and 7 bases from J, with 20 bases between. CDR3 nucleotide sequence: TGTGCCAGCATTAACGGGACTCCTAATGAGGAGCAGTACTTC. Amino acid sequence: CASINGTPNEEQYF.

V gene TRBV7-3 combines with J gene TRBJ2-5, with a tentative D call TRBD1 (6 bases). CDR1 SGHTA and CDR2 FQGTGA come from the germline V gene. This CDR3 has 13 residues. The V gene lost 4 bases and the J gene lost 7 bases, with 13 bases spanning the gap. As DNA, the CDR3 is TGTGCCAGCAGCTCAGGGGCAGTAGGGACCCAGTACTTC. The encoded protein is CASSSGAVGTQYF.

The CDR3 bases are TGTGCCAGCAGCCCATCCCGGGGCGGGAGCGGGGAGACCCAGTACTTC. Translation: CASSPSRGGSGETQYF. The V call is TRBV5-4, the J call TRBJ2-5; TRBD2 matches 7 bases. The CDR3 has 16 residues. Germline V gene lookup returns CDR1 SGHNT and CDR2 YYREEE (reference sequence). V gave up 4 bases and J gave up 5 bases; unmatched junction bases: 14.

The CDR3, as DNA: TGTGCCTGGAGCCCCAGGGGGAACACTGAAGCTTTCTTT. This translates into CAWSPRGNTEAFF. The chain combines TRBV30 with TRBJ1-1; tentatively, D is TRBD1 (6 bases). The germline gives CDR1 GTSNPN, CDR2 SVGIG (reference sequence). There are 13 residues in the CDR3. V was cut by 3 bases and J by 1 base, with 9 bases left in between.

This clone was seen only once. As DNA, the CDR3 is TGTGCCAGCAGCCCAAGACAGGGGACGAACACTGAAGCTTTCTTT. It is translated as CASSPRQGTNTEAFF. The rearrangement uses TRBV7-9 and TRBJ1-1, with 8 bases matching TRBD1. The CDR3 covers 15 residues. The V gene end was trimmed by 5 bases and the J gene end by 1 base; junction bases not matched to a gene: 6. Germline lookup yields CDR1 SEHNR and CDR2 FQNEAQ (reference sequence).

The chain employs TRBV30 and TRBJ2-7; no firm D call. Germline CDR1 and CDR2: GTSNPN and SVGIG (reference sequence). The CDR3 is 13 amino acids. The V gene lost 2 bases and the J gene lost 5 bases, with 13 bases spanning the gap. CDR3 coding DNA: TGTGCCTGGAGTCACCGACACGTCGACGAGCAGTACTTC. This translates into CAWSHRHVDEQYF.

The chain joins TRBV18 to TRBJ2-7; D perhaps matches TRBD2 (6 bases). The length of the CDR3 is 19 residues. Between the trimmed V and J ends, which lost 4 bases and 3 bases, there was a span of 28 bases. Germline CDR1 KGHSH, CDR2 LQKENI. The CDR3 is CASSLTEMVAETKFYEQYF. The DNA of the CDR3 is TGTGCCAGCTCACTAACGGAGATGGTAGCGGAAACTAAATTCTACGAGCAGTACTTC. Combining the CDR3 with reference TRBV18 and TRBJ2-7 gives the whole variable domain NAGVMQNPRHLVRRRGQEARLRCSPMKGHSHVYWYRQLPEEGLKFMVYLQKENIIDESGMPKERFSAEFPKEGPSILRIQQVVRGDSAAYFCASSLTEMVAETKFYEQYFGPGTRLTVT.

The chain is built from TRBV7-9 and TRBJ2-1; 9 positions match TRBD2. The CDR3 extends over 18 amino acids. The V gene's germline CDR1 is SEHNR and CDR2 FQNEAQ (reference sequence). V shed 6 bases, J shed 0 bases, and the junction held 12 bases outside the gene matches. CDR3 in DNA: TGTGCCAGCAGTACCCCTAGCGGGAACGCCTACTCCTACAATGAGCAGTTCTTC. It yields the protein CASSTPSGNAYSYNEQFF.

The V call is TRBV24-1, the J call TRBJ2-5; 7 positions agree with TRBD2. This CDR3 has 15 residues. The germline CDR1 and CDR2 sequences are KGHDR and SFDVKD. The ends lost 6 bases at V and 2 bases at J; junction bases unmatched: 8. For the CDR3, the DNA is TGTGCCACCAGTCGTCGGGGGGAACTTCAAGAGACCCAGTACTTC. Residues: CATSRRGELQETQYF.

V usage is TRBV10-3 and J usage is TRBJ1-2; TRBD1 matches 7 bases. The CDR3 loop spans 15 amino acids. Germline V gene lookup returns CDR1 ENHRY and CDR2 SYGVKD. The V gene end was trimmed by 3 bases and the J gene end by 2 bases; junction bases not matched to a gene: 6. CDR3 amino acids: CAISDQGGENYGYTF. The CDR3 DNA sequence: TGTGCCATCAGTGACCAAGGGGGCGAAAACTATGGCTACACCTTC.

This clone was counted a few times. The chain is built from TRBV5-1 and TRBJ2-6, with 9 bases lining up with TRBD1. V gave up 8 bases and J gave up 0 bases; unmatched junction bases: 6. The CDR3 runs 16 residues. Germline lookup yields CDR1 SGHRS and CDR2 YFSETQ. This CDR3 reads CASSGTGTSGANVLTF. The CDR3 DNA reads as TGCGCCAGTTCCGGGACAGGGACCTCTGGGGCCAACGTCCTGACTTTC.

This clone appeared a single time. The rearrangement links TRBV14 to TRBJ2-2, with 7 bases that match TRBD1. The CDR3 consists of 16 residues. J lost 1 base, V lost 1 base, and 3 bases had no gene match. Germline V gene sequence: CDR1 SGHDN, CDR2 FVKESK. CDR3 nucleotides: TGTGCCAGCAGCCAAGTGACAGGGAGGAACACCGGGGAGCTGTTTTTT. Its translation is CASSQVTGRNTGELFF.

The J gene is TRBJ2-1, the V gene TRBV9, with D perhaps TRBD1 (5 bases). V was pared by 0 bases and J by 6 bases, with 13 bases between. The CDR3 runs 15 residues. Germline V gene lookup returns CDR1 SGDLS and CDR2 YYNGEE. The CDR3 sequence is CASSVAGLQGNEQFF. In DNA, the CDR3 is TGTGCCAGCAGCGTAGCGGGCCTCCAGGGCAATGAGCAGTTCTTC. Drawing the rest from reference TRBV9 and TRBJ2-1, the complete variable domain is DSGVTQTPKHLITATGQRVTLRCSPRSGDLSVYWYQQSLDQGLQFLIQYYNGEERAKGNILERFSAQQFPDLHSELNLSSLELGDSALYFCASSVAGLQGNEQFFGPGTRLTVL.